This T cell receptor (beta chain) came from a study of blood T cell repertoires in COVID-19. Background on the study: T cells, B-cell-depleted T cells, or PBMCs provided the cDNA or gDNA that served as material.

The method was immunoSEQ multiplex PCR; TCRdb's version includes in-frame clones alone and lacks a portion of them. The repertoire holds under 300,000 clones, approximately 83% seen once, with approximately 2% in the top ten. This clone was picked up a small number of times. Participant reports of clinical history set cohort assignment. From germline, CDR1 is LGHNA and CDR2 YNFKEQ. The J segment lost 4 bases and the V segment lost 1 base, leaving 4 bases of the junction unmatched. The CDR3 consists of 15 residues. The chain employs TRBV4-2 and TRBJ2-7; 10 positions match TRBD1. The sample was PBMCs or T cells enriched from blood (not recorded which). The sequence came from a woman between 45 and 65 years old who had recovered from COVID-19. The DNA of the CDR3 is TGTGCCAGCAGCCAAGCGACAGGGGGCTTGTACGAGCAGTACTTC. The encoded protein is CASSQATGGLYEQYF.